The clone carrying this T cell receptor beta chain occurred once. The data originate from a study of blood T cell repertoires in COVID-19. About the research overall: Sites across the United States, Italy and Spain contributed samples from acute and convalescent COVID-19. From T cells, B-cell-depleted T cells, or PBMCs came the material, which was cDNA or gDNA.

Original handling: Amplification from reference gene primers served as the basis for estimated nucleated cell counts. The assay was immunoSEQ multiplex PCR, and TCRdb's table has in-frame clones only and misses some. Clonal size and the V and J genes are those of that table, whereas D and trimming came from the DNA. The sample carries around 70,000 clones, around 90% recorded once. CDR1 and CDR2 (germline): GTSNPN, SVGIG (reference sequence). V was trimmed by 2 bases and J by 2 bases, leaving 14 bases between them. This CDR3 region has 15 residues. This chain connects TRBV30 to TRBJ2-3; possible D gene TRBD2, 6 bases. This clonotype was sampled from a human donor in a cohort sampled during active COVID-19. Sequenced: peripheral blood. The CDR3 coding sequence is TGTGCCTGGAGTAAAGTCCGGGGGAACACAGATACGCAGTATTTT. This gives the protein CAWSKVRGNTDTQYF.